The 12 T cell receptor beta chains reported below all come from one sample, sequenced in a study of T cell changes during pregnancy in multiple sclerosis (dated by TCRdb to between 2018 and 2020). Libraries were built with the immunoSEQ multiplex PCR assay. Here the immuneACCESS table is served through TCRdb, limited to in-frame sequences with V and J called. Missing clones are a known gap in these copies; in checked studies unresolved V genes cover under half, and the rest lacks a known reason. Within this sample are 70,000 or so clones, with 85% to 95% of them counted one time only. The top ten clones comprise about 0.45% of the sample. The source was CD4+ T cells from peripheral blood mononuclear cells, collected before pregnancy. Every receptor here comes from a female donor with multiple sclerosis, enrolled in a pregnancy study.

The chain uses TRBV5-1 and TRBJ2-7; the D gene is possibly TRBD2 (6 bases). Trimming shortened V by 2 bases and J by 4 bases, and 16 bases separated the two germline ends. Germline V gene lookup returns CDR1 SGHRS and CDR2 YFSETQ. The CDR3 covers 15 residues. The CDR3 bases are TGCGCCAGCAGCTTTGTTTCAGGAGGGTTGTACGAGCAGTACTTC. As protein: CASSFVSGGLYEQYF.

J is TRBJ2-2 and V is TRBV7-9, with TRBD2 matching over 10 bases. The CDR3 has 19 residues. The V segment lost 4 bases and the J segment 5 bases; nucleotides outside the gene matches: 16. The germline CDR1 and CDR2 sequences are SEHNR and FQNEAQ (reference sequence). CDR3 sequence (DNA): TGTGCCAGCAGCTCCGGCCTCCCTAGCGGGAGATCGGTTACCGGGGAGCTGTTTTTT. This codes for CASSSGLPSGRSVTGELFF.

The gene calls are TRBV4-2 and TRBJ2-1, with TRBD2 matching over 7 bases. The CDR3 is 17 residues long. CDR1 is LGHNA and CDR2 is YNFKEQ in the germline V gene. The junction had 7 bases not matched to a gene; V was cut back by 0 bases and J by 2 bases. The CDR3 sequence: CASSQDSPAGTYNEQFF. In DNA, the CDR3 is TGTGCCAGCAGCCAAGACTCCCCAGCGGGAACCTACAATGAGCAGTTCTTC.

The V gene is TRBV29-1, the J gene TRBJ1-5, with D maybe TRBD1 (6 bases). Trimming took 4 bases from V and 4 from J, leaving 14 bases between them. The V gene's germline CDR1 is SQVTM and CDR2 ANQGSEA. There are 14 residues in the CDR3. CDR3 loop: CSVVTGQLNQPQHF. CDR3 sequence (DNA): TGCAGCGTTGTTACAGGGCAGCTAAATCAGCCCCAGCATTTT.

This chain links TRBV10-3 with TRBJ2-3; D not resolved. V lost 6 bases to trimming and J lost 1 base, with 5 bases between them. Looked up from germline, CDR1 is ENHRY and CDR2 is SYGVKD. This CDR3 contains 12 residues. The CDR3 loop reads CAISPGTDTQYF. In DNA, the CDR3 is TGTGCCATCAGCCCAGGCACAGATACGCAGTATTTT.

The V and J genes are TRBV10-1 and TRBJ2-1; 9 nucleotides agree with TRBD1. This CDR3 spans 15 amino acids. J was trimmed by 7 bases and V by 3 bases; bases with no gene match: 7. Germline CDR1 WNHNN, CDR2 SYGVQD (reference sequence). The CDR3 reads CASSETGGARNEQFF. In DNA form, the CDR3 reads TGCGCCAGCAGTGAAACAGGGGGCGCTCGAAATGAGCAGTTCTTC.

V usage is TRBV7-9 and J usage is TRBJ1-2; 7 bases match TRBD1. After removal of 0 bases from V and 4 bases from J, the junction contained 8 bases not matched to a gene. In germline, CDR1 is SEHNR, CDR2 FQNEAQ (reference sequence). There are 16 residues in the CDR3. CDR3 sequence (DNA): TGTGCCAGCAGCTTAGCAATCAGGGACAGATCCTATGGCTACACCTTC. Amino acids: CASSLAIRDRSYGYTF. Full variable domain (remainder filled in from reference TRBV7-9 and TRBJ1-2): DTGVSQNPRHKITKRGQNVTFRCDPISEHNRLYWYRQTLGQGPEFLTYFQNEAQLEKSRLLSDRFSAERPKGSFSTLEIQRTEQGDSAMYLCASSLAIRDRSYGYTFGSGTRLTVV.

This clone was counted a single time. CDR3 DNA sequence: TGCGCCAGCAGCTTGGCAGGGGACTCCTACGAGCAGTACTTC. Amino acids: CASSLAGDSYEQYF. V gene TRBV5-1 combines with J gene TRBJ2-7; tentative D call: TRBD1 (6 bases). CDR3 size: 14 residues. Germline lookup yields CDR1 SGHRS and CDR2 YFSETQ. V lost 0 bases, J lost 0 bases, and 7 bases lay in between. Filled out from reference TRBV5-1 and TRBJ2-7, the complete variable domain reads KAGVTQTPRYLIKTRGQQVTLSCSPISGHRSVSWYQQTPGQGLQFLFEYFSETQRNKGNFPGRFSGRQFSNSRSEMNVSTLELGDSALYLCASSLAGDSYEQYFGPGTRLTVT.

The chain uses TRBV9 and TRBJ1-1; tentative D call: TRBD1 (6 bases). Germline V gene data show CDR1 as SGDLS and CDR2 as YYNGEE. The germline V and J ends were trimmed by 4 bases and 4 bases, with 17 bases remaining between them. The CDR3 contains 15 residues. The CDR3 reads CASSLEQGPGTEAFF. In nucleotides, the CDR3 is TGTGCCAGCAGCTTAGAACAGGGACCTGGCACTGAAGCTTTCTTT.

This chain connects TRBV6-5 to TRBJ2-1, with a weak D call TRBD1 (5 bases). Per the germline V gene, CDR1 is MNHEY and CDR2 is SVGAGI. The germline V and J ends were trimmed by 3 bases and 1 base, with 13 bases remaining between them. This CDR3 comprises 16 residues. DNA of the CDR3: TGTGCCAGCAGTTATGGGGCAGTATGGTCCTACAATGAGCAGTTCTTC. Translated: CASSYGAVWSYNEQFF.

This chain uses TRBV19 with TRBJ1-2, with 7 bases that match TRBD1. Germline loops: CDR1 LNHDA, CDR2 SQIVND (reference sequence). V trimming: 8 bases; J trimming: 5 bases; junction bases outside the gene matches: 8. The CDR3 has 13 residues. DNA of the CDR3: TGTGCCAGTCAAACGGAGGGACAGTATGGCTACACCTTC. This gives the protein CASQTEGQYGYTF.

The gene calls are TRBV14 and TRBJ1-1; D gene unclear. Germline assignment: CDR1 SGHDN and CDR2 FVKESK. Trimming left V 5 bases short and J 3 bases short, with 13 bases between. This CDR3 is 14 amino acids long. CDR3 bases: TGTGCCAGCAGCGTGCGGAAGGAGGACACTGAAGCTTTCTTT. Encoded protein: CASSVRKEDTEAFF.